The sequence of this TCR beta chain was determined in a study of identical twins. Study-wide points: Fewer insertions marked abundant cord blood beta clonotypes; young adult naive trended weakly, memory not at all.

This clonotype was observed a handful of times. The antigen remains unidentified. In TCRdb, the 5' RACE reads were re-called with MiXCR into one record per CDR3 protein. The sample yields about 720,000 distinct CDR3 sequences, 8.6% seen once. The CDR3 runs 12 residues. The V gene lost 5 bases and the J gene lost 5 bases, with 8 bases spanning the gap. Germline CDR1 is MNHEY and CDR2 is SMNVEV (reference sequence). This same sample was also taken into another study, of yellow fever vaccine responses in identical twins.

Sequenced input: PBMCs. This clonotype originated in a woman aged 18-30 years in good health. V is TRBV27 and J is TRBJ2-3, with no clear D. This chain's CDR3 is CASSPTRDTQYF. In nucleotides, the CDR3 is TGTGCCAGCAGTCCCACCCGAGATACGCAGTATTTT.